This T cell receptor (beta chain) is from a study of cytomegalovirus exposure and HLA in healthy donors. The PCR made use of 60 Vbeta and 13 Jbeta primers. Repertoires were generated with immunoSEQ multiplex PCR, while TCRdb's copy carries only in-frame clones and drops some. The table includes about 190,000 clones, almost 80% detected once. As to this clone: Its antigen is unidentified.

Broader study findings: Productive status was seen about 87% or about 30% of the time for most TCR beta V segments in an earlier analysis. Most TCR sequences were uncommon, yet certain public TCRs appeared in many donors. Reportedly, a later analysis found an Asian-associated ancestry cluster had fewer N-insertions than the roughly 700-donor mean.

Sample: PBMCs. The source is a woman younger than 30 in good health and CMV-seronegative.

DNA of the CDR3: TGCGCCAGCAGTGACAGCGACGAAAGCTACGAGCAGTACTTC. As protein: CASSDSDESYEQYF. The J gene is TRBJ2-7, the V gene TRBV10-1, with no clear D. The CDR3 length is 14 residues. V dropped 3 bases and J dropped 3 bases, with 12 bases sitting between them. The germline CDR1 and CDR2 sequences are WNHNN and SYGVQD (reference sequence).